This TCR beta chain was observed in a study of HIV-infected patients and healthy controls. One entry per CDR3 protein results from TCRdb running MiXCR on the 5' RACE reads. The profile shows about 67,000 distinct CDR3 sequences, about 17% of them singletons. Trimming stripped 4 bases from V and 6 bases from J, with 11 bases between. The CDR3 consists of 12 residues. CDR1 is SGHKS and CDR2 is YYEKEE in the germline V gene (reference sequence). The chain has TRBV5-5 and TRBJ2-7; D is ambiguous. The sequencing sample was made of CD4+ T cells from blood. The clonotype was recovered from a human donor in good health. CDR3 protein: CASSPERREQYF. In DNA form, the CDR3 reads TGTGCCAGCAGCCCAGAAAGACGCGAGCAGTACTTC.